These 13 T cell receptor beta chains share one sample of origin, sequenced in a study of blood T cell repertoires in COVID-19. Produced via immunoSEQ multiplex PCR; TCRdb's table is partial and in-frame only. Of a few hundred thousand clones in the sample, roughly 89% were seen once. The specimen sequenced was PBMCs or T cells enriched from blood (not recorded which). The receptors originated from a woman between 25 and 40 years old who had recovered from COVID-19.

The chain is built from TRBV2 and TRBJ2-1, with 8 bases lining up with TRBD1. The CDR3 is 14 residues long. CDR1 is SNHLY and CDR2 is FYNNEI in the germline V gene. V dropped 8 bases and J dropped 4; count of bases not matched to a gene: 7. CDR3 residues: CASLPGQAYNEQFF. The CDR3 DNA reads TGTGCCAGCCTTCCGGGACAGGCATACAATGAGCAGTTCTTC.

V is TRBV7-9 and J is TRBJ2-1, with 9 bases identical to TRBD2. This CDR3 has 15 residues. Germline V gene lookup returns CDR1 SEHNR and CDR2 FQNEAQ (reference sequence). After removal of 5 bases from V and 7 bases from J, the junction contained 9 bases not matched to a gene. CDR3 nucleotide sequence: TGTGCCAGCAGCCCCCCCGGTGCGGGAGGGAATGAGCAGTTCTTC. Amino acids: CASSPPGAGGNEQFF.

The chain couples TRBV2 to TRBJ2-3; 7 bases agree with TRBD1. The CDR3 extends over 14 amino acids. Trimming at V came to 5 bases and at J to 2 bases, leaving 4 bases not matched to a gene. CDR1 is SNHLY and CDR2 is FYNNEI in the germline V gene. The CDR3 reads CASSHRGPTDTQYF. The CDR3 DNA sequence: TGTGCCAGCAGTCACAGGGGACCCACAGATACGCAGTATTTT.

The rearrangement joins TRBV5-6 to TRBJ2-1; a weak D match, TRBD2 (5 bases). This CDR3 comprises 15 residues. Germline CDR1 and CDR2: SGHDT and YYEEEE. V dropped 1 base and J dropped 3 bases, with 11 bases sitting between them. The CDR3 DNA reads as TGTGCCAGCAGCTTGAGATTGAGGGACTACAATGAGCAGTTCTTC. This encodes CASSLRLRDYNEQFF. Full variable domain (remainder filled in from reference TRBV5-6 and TRBJ2-1): DAGVTQSPTHLIKTRGQQVTLRCSPKSGHDTVSWYQQALGQGPQFIFQYYEEEERQRGNFPDRFSGHQFPNYSSELNVNALLLGDSALYLCASSLRLRDYNEQFFGPGTRLTVL.

The chain combines TRBV6-5 with TRBJ2-1; 8 nucleotides match TRBD1. Germline trimming cut 8 bases from V and 5 bases from J; bases unmatched to any gene: 8. This CDR3 region has 14 residues. Germline CDR1 MNHEY, CDR2 SVGAGI. CDR3 loop: CASQIRGLDNEQFF. CDR3 coding DNA: TGTGCCAGCCAGATCAGGGGGCTCGACAATGAGCAGTTCTTC.

V usage is TRBV6-5 and J usage is TRBJ2-5; 11 bases fit TRBD2. This CDR3 spans 15 amino acids. Looked up from germline, CDR1 is MNHEY and CDR2 is SVGAGI. V shed 5 bases and J 5 bases; nucleotides not matched to a gene: 7. The CDR3 nucleotides are TGTGCCAGCAGTCCTCTAGCGGGAGGCGGGGAGACCCAGTACTTC. Translated: CASSPLAGGGETQYF.

The chain is built from TRBV5-1 and TRBJ1-1; 9 bases line up with TRBD1. CDR3 size: 17 residues. V shed 4 bases, J shed 0 bases, and the junction held 10 bases outside the gene matches. Germline V gives CDR1 SGHRS, CDR2 YFSETQ. The CDR3 coding sequence is TGCGCCAGCAGCCTGGGCGGACAGGGGACTCTGAACACTGAAGCTTTCTTT. Its protein is CASSLGGQGTLNTEAFF.

The chain has TRBV27 and TRBJ2-2, with 7 bases fitting TRBD2. This CDR3 spans 17 amino acids. Losses at the gene ends were 5 bases for V and 5 bases for J; bases not matched to a gene: 14. The germline V gene has CDR1 MNHEY and CDR2 SMNVEV (reference sequence). The CDR3 region is CASSRTSAGVGTGELFF. The DNA of the CDR3 is TGTGCCAGCAGTCGTACCTCGGCGGGGGTAGGGACCGGGGAGCTGTTTTTT.

This chain uses TRBV6-6 with TRBJ1-4; tentatively, D is TRBD1 (5 bases). V lost 6 bases and J 5 bases, leaving 19 bases between the germline ends. CDR1 is MNHNY and CDR2 is SVGAGI in the germline V gene (reference sequence). There are 16 residues in the CDR3. In nucleotides, the CDR3 is TGTGCCAGCAGCCGTTCGTCGGACATATCGAATGAAAAACTGTTTTTT. As protein: CASSRSSDISNEKLFF.

The CDR3 spells CASSPIDRGGLSGTDTQYF. The CDR3 DNA reads as TGTGCCAGCAGCCCTATCGACAGGGGGGGTCTCTCAGGCACAGATACGCAGTATTTT. The rearrangement joins TRBV14 to TRBJ2-3; TRBD1 agrees at 9 bases. The junction had 15 bases not matched to a gene; V was cut back by 4 bases and J by 1 base. The CDR3 has 19 residues. The germline V gene has CDR1 SGHDN and CDR2 FVKESK.

As concerns this clone: The junction does not match germline at one end; this may be a read error. The V call is TRBV27, the J call TRBJ1-1; unclear D gene. CDR3 length equals 15 residues. Looked up from germline, CDR1 is MNHEY and CDR2 is SMNVEV (reference sequence). The CDR3 coding sequence is TGTGCCAGCAGTTCCTATCGGAGCACCACATTGAAGCTTGTCTTT. Its protein is CASSSYRSTTLKLVF.

The chain combines TRBV18 with TRBJ2-7; no definite D call. The CDR3 totals 13 residues. Trimming shortened V by 5 bases and J by 0 bases, and 8 bases separated the two germline ends. Germline V gene sequence: CDR1 KGHSH, CDR2 LQKENI. CDR3 sequence: CASSTTSSYEQYF. For the CDR3, the DNA is TGTGCCAGCTCAACCACAAGCTCCTACGAGCAGTACTTC.

V and J are TRBV28 and TRBJ1-2; 8 bases match TRBD1. J was trimmed by 8 bases and V by 3 bases; bases with no gene match: 8. Germline V gene data show CDR1 as MDHEN and CDR2 as SYDVKM. The CDR3 covers 14 residues. CDR3 nucleotide sequence: TGTGCCAGCAGTTTGCGGACAGGGTGGGGCGGCTACACCTTC. It translates to CASSLRTGWGGYTF.